One and the same sample provided the 28 T cell receptor beta chains below, sequenced in a study of PD-1 blockade in classical Hodgkin lymphoma. Clones were read by immunoSEQ multiplex PCR, and TCRdb kept only the in-frame ones, dropping some. The data hold 90,000 to 130,000 clones, with 89% observed a single time. Each patient's relapse followed autologous stem cell transplantation, and brentuximab vedotin exposure varied. This material consisted of peripheral blood mononuclear cells (PBMCs), taken before the second cycle of nivolumab. All receptors derive from a human donor with classical Hodgkin lymphoma.

The chain employs TRBV6-6 and TRBJ2-1, with D unresolved. The CDR3 contains 14 residues. The germline V gene encodes CDR1 MNHNY and CDR2 SVGAGI (reference sequence). The V end lost 6 bases, the J end lost 5 bases, and 14 bases lay between the germline ends. The CDR3 DNA sequence: TGTGCCAGCAGAAGTGTCGGACGGAACAATGAGCAGTTCTTC. It translates to CASRSVGRNNEQFF.

This clone has just one count. The chain has TRBV7-9 and TRBJ2-1; TRBD1 aligns across 9 bases. Germline CDR1 SEHNR, CDR2 FQNEAQ (reference sequence). The CDR3 runs 15 residues. V dropped 5 bases and J dropped 7; count of bases not matched to a gene: 9. CDR3 in DNA: TGTGCCAGCAGCCCGACGGGACAGGGACTTAATGAGCAGTTCTTC. It encodes CASSPTGQGLNEQFF.

CDR3 sequence reads: CASSTEGGGYTF. CDR3 DNA: TGTGCCAGCAGCACGGAGGGGGGAGGCTACACCTTC. This rearrangement joins TRBV5-5 to TRBJ1-2; TRBD1 is a possible D gene (6 bases). V was cut by 4 bases and J by 8 bases, with 12 bases left in between. This CDR3 has 12 amino acids. From germline, CDR1 is SGHKS and CDR2 YYEKEE (reference sequence).

J is TRBJ2-1 and V is TRBV19; TRBD2 matches at 13 bases. V lost 6 bases, J lost 7 bases, and 6 bases stayed unmatched. The CDR3 totals 15 residues. Germline V gives CDR1 LNHDA, CDR2 SQIVND (reference sequence). CDR3 amino acids: CASSPLAGGMNEQFF. The CDR3 bases are TGTGCCAGTAGCCCACTAGCGGGAGGGATGAATGAGCAGTTCTTC.

CDR3 in DNA: TGCGCCAGCAGCTTGGATAGCGGAGGGGGCGTGAACATTCAGTACTTC. Translated, it gives CASSLDSGGGVNIQYF. The V gene is TRBV5-1, the J gene TRBJ2-4, with D possibly matching TRBD1 (7 bases). The CDR3 runs 16 residues. The V gene lost 0 bases and the J gene lost 7 bases, with 17 bases spanning the gap. Per germline, CDR1 SGHRS and CDR2 YFSETQ.

In its sample, this clone was seen a few times. The chain carries TRBV19 and TRBJ1-2, with 8 bases identical to TRBD1. Germline V gene data show CDR1 as LNHDA and CDR2 as SQIVND (reference sequence). The V segment lost 4 bases and the J segment 4 bases; nucleotides outside the gene matches: 8. This CDR3 has 15 amino acids. The CDR3 sequence is CASSTGPGGAYGYTF. The CDR3 DNA is TGTGCCAGTAGTACTGGGCCAGGGGGCGCCTATGGCTACACCTTC.

The genes are TRBV4-3 and TRBJ2-3; no reliable D call. The V gene lost 4 bases and the J gene lost 3 bases, with 14 bases spanning the gap. The CDR3 sequence is 15 residues long. Per the germline V gene, CDR1 is LGHNA and CDR2 is YSLEER. CDR3 in amino acids: CASSPQPTVTDTQYF. In DNA form, the CDR3 reads TGCGCCAGCAGCCCCCAACCCACGGTAACAGATACGCAGTATTTT.

The V call is TRBV11-2, the J call TRBJ1-2; TRBD1 is a possible D gene (5 bases). CDR3 length: 15 residues. V lost 0 bases and J 4 bases, leaving 12 bases between the germline ends. CDR1 is SGHAT and CDR2 is FQNNGV in the germline V gene. CDR3 sequence reads: CASSLDYAGPYGYTF. CDR3 sequence (DNA): TGTGCCAGCAGCTTAGATTATGCGGGACCCTATGGCTACACCTTC.

Regarding this clone: Compared with germline, one end of the junction differs, possibly owing to a read error. The chain links TRBV2 to TRBJ1-2; the D gene is possibly TRBD1 (6 bases). This CDR3 is 14 amino acids long. Germline V gives CDR1 SNHLY, CDR2 FYNNEI. The CDR3 sequence is CASREGTSIYGYTF. The CDR3 DNA sequence: TGTGCCAGCAGGGAAGGGACATCCATCTATGGCTACACCTTC.

This clone is a singleton in its sample. This chain joins TRBV5-6 and TRBJ2-1; TRBD1 agrees at 9 bases. The germline gives CDR1 SGHDT, CDR2 YYEEEE. The CDR3 length is 16 residues. The V segment lost 3 bases and the J segment 4 bases; nucleotides outside the gene matches: 8. CDR3 DNA: TGTGCCAGCAGCTCAAACAGGGGGCGCCGTTACAATGAGCAGTTCTTC. Its protein product is CASSSNRGRRYNEQFF.

The chain links TRBV7-2 to TRBJ1-1; no definite D call. Trimming pared 5 bases from V and 3 bases from J, leaving 13 bases between. CDR1 is SGHTA, CDR2 FQGNSA, per germline. The CDR3 consists of 14 residues. The CDR3 here is CASSITRWDTEAFF. CDR3 bases: TGTGCCAGCAGCATTACACGGTGGGACACTGAAGCTTTCTTT.

This chain joins TRBV11-2 and TRBJ2-1; the D gene is possibly TRBD2 (6 bases). V lost 5 bases and J 3 bases, leaving 11 bases between the germline ends. The CDR3 has 14 residues. Per germline, CDR1 SGHAT and CDR2 FQNNGV. CDR3 DNA: TGTGCCAGCAGCCAGGCGGGATTCTACAATGAGCAGTTCTTC. Residues: CASSQAGFYNEQFF.

CDR3 sequence reads: CASSVWGGAGTDTQYF. DNA of the CDR3: TGTGCCAGCAGTGTCTGGGGGGGCGCGGGGACAGATACGCAGTATTTT. This sequence joins TRBV27 and TRBJ2-3; D is perhaps TRBD2 (7 bases). Trimming removed 5 bases at V and 3 bases at J, with 18 bases between. CDR3 size: 16 residues. The germline V gene has CDR1 MNHEY and CDR2 SMNVEV (reference sequence).

The chain employs TRBV19 and TRBJ2-2; D may be TRBD1 (5 bases). Germline lookup yields CDR1 LNHDA and CDR2 SQIVND (reference sequence). The CDR3 totals 16 residues. The V end lost 5 bases, the J end lost 3 bases, and 16 bases lay between the germline ends. The CDR3 protein is CASSSHRFTYTGELFF. In DNA, the CDR3 is TGTGCCAGTAGTTCCCACAGGTTCACTTACACCGGGGAGCTGTTTTTT.

The rearrangement joins TRBV30 to TRBJ2-1, with 11 bases aligning to TRBD2. J lost 6 bases, V lost 1 base, and 8 bases had no gene match. The CDR3 runs 16 residues. Germline V lookup: CDR1 GTSNPN, CDR2 SVGIG (reference sequence). CDR3 loop: CAWSGSLAGGINEQFF. Here the CDR3 DNA reads TGTGCCTGGAGTGGCTCTCTAGCGGGAGGAATCAATGAGCAGTTCTTC.

This chain joins TRBV11-3 and TRBJ2-3; 7 bases line up with TRBD1. Germline values: CDR1 SGHNT, CDR2 YENEEA. J lost 9 bases, V lost 4 bases, and 16 bases had no gene match. This CDR3 contains 16 residues. In nucleotides, the CDR3 is TGTGCCAGCAGCTCCCGGGACAGCCCTTATCCACTAACGCAGTATTTT. This encodes CASSSRDSPYPLTQYF.

This chain joins TRBV7-2 and TRBJ2-5; D unresolved. The V end was cut by 3 bases, the J end by 2 bases, with 10 bases between. Germline CDR1 and CDR2: SGHTA and FQGNSA. The CDR3 sequence is 14 residues long. The CDR3 DNA reads as TGTGCCAGCAGCTTCGACCCTGTTCAAGAGACCCAGTACTTC. It specifies CASSFDPVQETQYF.

V gene TRBV19 combines with J gene TRBJ1-2; possible D gene TRBD1, 6 bases. Germline V gene sequence: CDR1 LNHDA, CDR2 SQIVND (reference sequence). Trimming stripped 1 base from V and 0 bases from J, with 9 bases between. This CDR3 is 15 amino acids long. This chain's CDR3 is CASSIATGANYGYTF. The CDR3, as DNA: TGTGCCAGTAGTATAGCGACAGGAGCTAACTATGGCTACACCTTC.

This chain connects TRBV19 to TRBJ2-1, with D uncertain. Trimming cost V 3 bases and J 4 bases, with 16 bases left between them. CDR1 is LNHDA, CDR2 SQIVND, per germline (reference sequence). This CDR3 has 16 residues. This CDR3 reads CASSIRADEDYNEQFF. DNA of the CDR3: TGTGCCAGTAGTATCCGGGCCGACGAGGATTACAATGAGCAGTTCTTC.

The genes are TRBV11-2 and TRBJ2-3, with D possibly TRBD2 on 6 matching bases. Germline V gene sequence: CDR1 SGHAT, CDR2 FQNNGV. This CDR3 comprises 14 residues. V dropped 5 bases and J dropped 0 bases, with 9 bases sitting between them. The CDR3 region has the DNA TGTGCCAGCAGCACGGGACTCAGCACAGATACGCAGTATTTT. This gives the protein CASSTGLSTDTQYF.

The genes are TRBV5-1 and TRBJ2-5; TRBD2 aligns across 7 bases. The CDR3 consists of 15 residues. CDR1 and CDR2 (germline): SGHRS, YFSETQ. V lost 3 bases, J lost 4 bases, and 9 bases stayed unmatched. CDR3 sequence reads: CASSYTGGWRETQYF. The CDR3 DNA follows: TGCGCCAGCAGCTATACGGGAGGATGGAGAGAGACCCAGTACTTC.

This chain uses TRBV7-8 with TRBJ2-3; TRBD2 matches at 12 bases. The CDR3 length is 15 residues. V was pared by 3 bases and J by 6 bases, with 4 bases of the junction left unmatched. Germline lookup yields CDR1 SGHVS and CDR2 FQNEAQ. CDR3 coding DNA: TGTGCCAGCAGCTTCAGGACTAGCGGGAATGATACGCAGTATTTT. The encoded protein is CASSFRTSGNDTQYF.

The count of this clone is one. V usage is TRBV7-9 and J usage is TRBJ2-7, with TRBD2 matching over 8 bases. Losses at the gene ends were 3 bases for V and 5 bases for J; bases not matched to a gene: 9. The CDR3 runs 15 residues. CDR1 and CDR2 (germline): SEHNR, FQNEAQ (reference sequence). CDR3 sequence (DNA): TGTGCCAGCAGCTTGCTAGCGGGTGATTCAGACGAGCAGTACTTC. It encodes CASSLLAGDSDEQYF.

The V call is TRBV6-5, the J call TRBJ1-1, with D maybe TRBD1 (5 bases). The CDR3 runs to 15 residues. Germline V gives CDR1 MNHEY, CDR2 SVGAGI. V lost 1 base to trimming and J lost 4 bases, with 13 bases between them. CDR3 loop: CASSYFGGRGTEAFF. In DNA, the CDR3 is TGTGCCAGCAGTTACTTCGGGGGTCGGGGCACTGAAGCTTTCTTT.

V gene TRBV5-1 combines with J gene TRBJ2-3, with D tentatively TRBD2 (5 bases). V shed 0 bases and J shed 6 bases, with 17 bases lying between them. This CDR3 is 16 amino acids long. Germline V gives CDR1 SGHRS, CDR2 YFSETQ. The CDR3 sequence is CASSLGTDARWDTQYF. CDR3 coding DNA: TGCGCCAGCAGCTTGGGGACTGACGCCCGGTGGGATACGCAGTATTTT.

The chain uses TRBV7-2 and TRBJ2-7; a possible D gene is TRBD2 (6 bases). V was cut by 0 bases and J by 6 bases, with 9 bases left in between. CDR1 and CDR2 from the germline V gene are SGHTA and FQGNSA. The CDR3 sequence is 13 residues long. The CDR3 DNA reads as TGTGCCAGCAGCTTAGCGGGAGGTCGCGAGCAGTACTTC. Translating it yields CASSLAGGREQYF.

The genes are TRBV11-3 and TRBJ2-1, with 14 bases that match TRBD2. V shed 5 bases and J 8 bases; nucleotides not matched to a gene: 5. CDR3 length: 15 amino acids. The V gene's germline CDR1 is SGHNT and CDR2 YENEEA. For the CDR3, the DNA is TGTGCCAGCAGCCCAGAGGGACTAGCGGGAGATGAGCAGTTCTTC. Its translation is CASSPEGLAGDEQFF.

V and J are TRBV7-9 and TRBJ2-7, with D tentatively TRBD1 (5 bases). Deletions cut 2 bases from V and 3 bases from J, with 8 bases between. Per the germline V gene, CDR1 is SEHNR and CDR2 is FQNEAQ (reference sequence). This CDR3 is 13 amino acids long. This chain's CDR3 is CASSLYDSYEQYF. CDR3 in DNA: TGTGCCAGCAGCTTATATGACAGCTACGAGCAGTACTTC.